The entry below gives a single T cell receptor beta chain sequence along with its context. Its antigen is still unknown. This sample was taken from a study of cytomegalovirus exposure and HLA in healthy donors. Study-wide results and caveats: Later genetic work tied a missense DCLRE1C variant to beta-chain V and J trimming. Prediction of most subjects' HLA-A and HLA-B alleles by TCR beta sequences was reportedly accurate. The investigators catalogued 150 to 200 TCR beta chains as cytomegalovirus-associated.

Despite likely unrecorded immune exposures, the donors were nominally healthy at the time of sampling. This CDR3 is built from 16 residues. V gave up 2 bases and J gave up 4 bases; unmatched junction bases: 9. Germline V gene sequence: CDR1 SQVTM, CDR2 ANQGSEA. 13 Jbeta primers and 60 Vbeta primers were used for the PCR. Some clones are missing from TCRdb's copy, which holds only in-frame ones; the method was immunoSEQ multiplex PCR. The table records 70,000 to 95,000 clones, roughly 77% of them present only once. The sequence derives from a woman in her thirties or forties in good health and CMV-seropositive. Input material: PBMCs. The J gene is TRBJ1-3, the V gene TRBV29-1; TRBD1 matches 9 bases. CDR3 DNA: TGCAGCGTTGAAATCCCGGGACAGGGAATCGGAAACACCATATATTTT. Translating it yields CSVEIPGQGIGNTIYF.